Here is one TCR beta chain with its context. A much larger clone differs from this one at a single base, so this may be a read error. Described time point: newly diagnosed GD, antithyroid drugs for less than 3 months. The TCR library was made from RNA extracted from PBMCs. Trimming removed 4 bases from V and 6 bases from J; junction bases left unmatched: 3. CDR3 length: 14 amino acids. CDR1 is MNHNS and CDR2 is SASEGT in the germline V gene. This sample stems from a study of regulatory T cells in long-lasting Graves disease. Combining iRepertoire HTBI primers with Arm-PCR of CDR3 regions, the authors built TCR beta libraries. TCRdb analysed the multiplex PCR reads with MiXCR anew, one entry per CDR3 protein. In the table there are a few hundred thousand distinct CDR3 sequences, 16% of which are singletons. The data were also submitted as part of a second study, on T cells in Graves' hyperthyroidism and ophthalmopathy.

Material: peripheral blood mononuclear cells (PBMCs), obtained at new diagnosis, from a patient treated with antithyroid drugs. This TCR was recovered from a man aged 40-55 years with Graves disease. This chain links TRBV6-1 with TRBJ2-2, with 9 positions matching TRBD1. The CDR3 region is CASSVTGGSGELFF. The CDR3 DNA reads TGTGCCAGCAGTGTTACAGGGGGCTCCGGGGAGCTGTTTTTT.